Listed here is a single TCR beta chain. Germline V gene sequence: CDR1 SNHLY, CDR2 FYNNEI. The V and J ends lost 7 bases and 6 bases, in that order; junction bases with no gene match: 9. The CDR3 length is 13 residues. TCRdb's copy holds only in-frame clones and misses some; the assay was immunoSEQ multiplex PCR. In the table there are about 50,000 clones, 78% of which are singletons. The entry originates in a study of early stage breast cancer tumors. The chain links TRBV2 to TRBJ2-7; 7 bases agree with TRBD1. This clonotype was sampled from a person aged 40 to 50 with breast cancer. The sequencing sample was made of blood. CDR3 sequence: CASIDREKIEQYF. The CDR3 DNA sequence: TGTGCCAGCATAGACAGGGAGAAAATCGAGCAGTACTTC.